This record covers a single T cell receptor beta chain. It has no known antigen specificity. Base quality data are lacking; no much larger clone is found one base away. Its CDR3 holds 15 amino acids, cysteine through phenylalanine. The only DNA kept is the CDR3, 45 bases in frame from the first base. V has 1 base trimmed and J has 1 base trimmed; junction bases matching no gene number 1. Based on the germline V gene, the CDR1 and CDR2 sequences are SGHDT and YYEEEE. In total, about 650 healthy bone marrow donors made up the cohort. At the time of sampling, all cohort members were nominally healthy, though unrecorded immune exposures were likely present. The donor was CMV seronegative and belonged to the group of several hundred seronegative cohort members. A peripheral blood sample was collected from each donor, and TCR beta sequencing was performed on peripheral blood mononuclear cells. Genomic DNA extraction from the blood cell samples was performed with the Qiagen DNeasy Blood Extraction Kit.

Library creation used the immunoSEQ multiplex PCR assay. The multiplex PCR relied on a mix of 60 forward primers for TCR Vbeta segments and 13 reverse primers for TCR Jbeta segments. A multiplex PCR assay on genomic DNA amplified the CDR3 region of rearranged TCR beta genes. The amplified TCR beta libraries were sequenced on the Illumina HiSeq System as 87-base-pair reads. As for how the authors treated the data: A later analysis tallied tens of millions of unique TCR beta chains across the 660 or so repertoires, and some 10 million of those chains were shared by two or more donors. To remove PCR and sequencing errors, raw reads were error-corrected and collapsed into unique sequences using a nearest-neighbor algorithm that merged closely related sequences. CDR3 sequences were aligned to IMGT reference sequences to assign V, D and J gene segments. Each retained sequence needed at least a six-nucleotide match to both a V gene segment and a J gene segment. A rearrangement was called productive if the CDR3 had no stop codons and remained in frame with V and J, and every other rearrangement was called non-productive. Following IMGT convention, CDR3 was defined as the stretch from the second conserved V-encoded cysteine to the conserved J-encoded phenylalanine. In an earlier analysis of just under 600 of the donors, sequences lacking an unambiguous match to a single V gene segment were excluded. An earlier analysis of approximately 590 of the donors called V segments functional above 56.7% productive rearrangements and segregating when the between-donor standard deviation exceeded 5%. To diagnose cytomegalovirus status from the catalog of TCR beta chain sequences, a statistical classification framework was built. In a later analysis, TCR nucleotide sequences were compared against IMGT/GENE-DB human TR gene sequences so that V and J genes could be assigned. Using the TCRdist pipeline, a later analysis assigned CDR3 sequences along with most-parsimonious VDJ recombination scenarios. In a later analysis, each TCR beta chain was defined by its CDR3 amino acid sequence together with its V-gene family, and reads without a unique V-gene family were excluded. As a way to deal with suspected cross-contamination and a sequencing artifact, a later analysis dropped more than 500 nucleotide sequences that were highly shared and had low generation probability. A later analysis calculated a clonal expansion index for each public chain from normalized within-repertoire ranks of inferred template counts. In a later analysis, generation probabilities were computed with a VDJ recombination model fitted to out-of-frame rearrangements, and the resulting probabilities were checked against IGoR. In a later analysis, hypergeometric tests were used to score TCR-TCR, TCR-HLA and TCR-CMV co-occurrence, with a repertoire-size bias correction applied to TCR pairs. To estimate false discovery rates, a later analysis permuted the HLA or CMV assignments 20 times. In a later analysis, co-occurring TCRs were grouped with DBSCAN, and TCRdist sequence similarity was added when clustering was performed within HLA-allele-positive subsets. Repertoires with fewer than 30,000 or more than 120,000 public chains, plus five repertoires with anomalous nucleotide sharing, were excluded from co-occurrence clustering. TCRdb holds this immuneACCESS table with in-frame rearrangements only. Some clones are missing; in checked studies, unresolved V genes explain under half, and the rest has no known cause. The V and J calls and clone size are taken from that table; D and trimming were inferred from the DNA. Present in this sample are about 140,000 clones, approximately 9% of which were seen just once. The ten top clones hold about 1.7% of the sample.

This sample is drawn from a study of cytomegalovirus exposure and HLA in healthy donors (dated by TCRdb to the late 2010s). Some background on the complete study: According to an earlier analysis of 550 to 700 of the donors, roughly 180 million T cells yielded 117 million unique TCR beta sequences and less than 300 Gb of sequence data. To study patterns of TCR occurrence, a later analysis re-analyzed previously published TCR beta repertoires from around 670 donors and added high-resolution HLA genotyping. Rather than drawing on any new phenotypic data, the later analysis identified candidate immune exposures from TCR beta sequences and the way those sequences occurred across donors. Along with the approximately 700-subject first cohort, a separate validation cohort of roughly 110 different subjects was used. HLA typing included class I and class II loci at four-digit resolution. Several DR-DQ haplotypes were treated as single units for association and clustering because of strong linkage in the cohort. An earlier analysis of several hundred of the donors used high-throughput TCR beta sequencing to judge whether each TCR beta V gene segment behaved as functional or pseudogenic. Across under 500 genotyped donors of the cohort, an average of 235,054 unique TCR beta nucleotide sequences per donor were sequenced, and roughly 20% of those sequences were non-productive. The study aimed to test whether signatures of past pathogen exposure could be identified by cataloging public T cell receptors. Typing coverage differed by locus: A, B, C, DRB1 and DQB1 were typed in about 629-640 donors, DQA1 in roughly 510, DPA1 in 600 to 610, and DPB1 in around 490. Every repertoire in the discovery cohort had been generated on one and the same sequencing platform. A later genetic analysis used genome-wide SNP genotypes for about 65% of the 666 donors, treating that subset as a discovery cohort. The study used immunosequencing to profile the T cell repertoires of hundreds of subjects and linked those repertoires to cytomegalovirus serostatus. Of the approximately 400 genotyped donors, about 80% fell in the genetic ancestry cluster associated with self-reported Caucasian donors. The study combined high-throughput TCR immunosequencing, statistical association of individual TCRs with disease status, and machine learning to predict cytomegalovirus infection status. An early release that covered roughly 600 HLA-typed donors contained approximately 300 gigabases of sequencing data and about 84 million unique TCR sequences. Donor age, sex, ethnicity and CMV serostatus were collected together with the repertoire data.

Paper-wide results and their limitations: Immune exposure information for the cohort was limited to CMV serostatus. Because counts were too low, around 17 rarely observed V segments, including chromosome 9 orphons, were left out of the earlier analysis of 500 to 650 of the donors. The authors suggested that the approach could potentially be generalized to other disease states and immunological phenotypes. Specific HLA alleles were associated with some 15,000 TCR beta sequences at a false discovery rate of 0.05 in a later analysis. According to a later analysis, TCR association rates differed among HLA loci, with DRB1 alleles showing the most associated TCRs and HLA-C alleles showing the fewest. In this cohort, only TCR beta chains were sequenced, and detectable features were limited by the absence of alpha or paired-chain data. Strong co-occurrence of HLA alleles, especially DR and DQ, made assigning TCR associations to individual alleles difficult. According to a later analysis, most CMV-associated TCR beta chains appeared to be HLA-restricted, and the HLA associations seemed to be driven largely by CMV exposure. A further reported finding was that TCR beta sequences accurately predicted the HLA-A and HLA-B alleles for most subjects in the first cohort. Several of the top co-occurrence clusters appeared to be linked to parvovirus B19, influenza, CMV and Epstein-Barr virus, according to a later analysis. In vitro tests confirmed that a few of the cytomegalovirus-associated TCR beta chains recognize cytomegalovirus antigens. According to a later genetic analysis, donors in an Asian-associated ancestry cluster had fewer N-insertions in productive TCRs than the approximately 710-donor mean. Some IMGT-functional V segments, including TRBV6-2 and TRBV6-3, could not be distinguished by the 87-base-pair reads and were therefore excluded. A cluster of highly shared sequence variants was judged likely to be a technical artifact of the sequencing pipeline. An earlier analysis of approximately 590 of the donors showed that most TCR beta V segments appeared in productive rearrangements either about 90% or about 30% of the time, which broadly matched IMGT annotations. In both the original and validation cohorts, the classifier was reported to diagnose cytomegalovirus status with high specificity and sensitivity. In a later genetic analysis, a missense DCLRE1C variant was associated with V-gene and J-gene trimming of TCR beta chains, and the association was replicated in an independent cohort. While some public TCRs were present in many individuals, most TCR sequences turned up only very rarely across donors. Presence/absence analyses assumed roughly uniform sequencing depth across donors, an assumption that may not hold. Linkage disequilibrium might explain the correlated functional status among segregating V segments, but an unknown experimental factor could not be ruled out. In the study, some 160 TCR beta chains were listed as associated with cytomegalovirus. Because HLA typing was missing for some donors at each locus, association tests included only the typed subset. In a later analysis, HLA-associated TCR beta chains were found to be more clonally expanded and to have lower generation probabilities than equally common non-associated chains.

This clonotype was obtained from a male donor in good health and CMV-seronegative. Recombination joined TRBV5-6 with TRBJ2-1; TRBD2 fits 8 bases in the junction. What was sequenced was PBMCs. The CDR3 amino acid sequence is: CASSLSGSSYNEQFF. The nucleotide sequence is given as TGTGCCAGCAGCTTGAGCGGGAGTTCCTACAATGAGCAGTTCTTC.